This TCR beta chain was sequenced during a study of regulatory T cells in long-lasting Graves disease. Arm-PCR of CDR3 regions and iRepertoire HTBI primers were the basis on which TCR beta libraries were built. TCRdb re-derived calls from the multiplex PCR reads in MiXCR, one entry per CDR3 protein. The sample includes about 210,000 distinct CDR3 sequences, roughly 19% of them seen just once. Time point denoted: newly diagnosed GD, antithyroid drugs for less than 3 months. After RNA was extracted from PBMCs, the TCR library was made from it. CDR1 is SGDLS, CDR2 YYNGEE, per germline. This CDR3 region has 17 residues. V was pared by 0 bases and J by 1 base, with 5 bases of the junction left unmatched. This clonotype occurred many times. These data also featured in a second study, about T cells in Graves' hyperthyroidism and ophthalmopathy.

The chain carries TRBV9 and TRBJ2-2; TRBD2 matches at 8 bases. The TCR originated in a woman aged 25 to 39 with Graves disease. Sequenced material: peripheral blood mononuclear cells (PBMCs), taken at new diagnosis, from a patient treated with antithyroid drugs. CDR3 DNA: TGTGCCAGCAGCGTAGCACGGAGCGGGGGGAACACCGGGGAGCTGTTTTTT. Translation: CASSVARSGGNTGELFF.